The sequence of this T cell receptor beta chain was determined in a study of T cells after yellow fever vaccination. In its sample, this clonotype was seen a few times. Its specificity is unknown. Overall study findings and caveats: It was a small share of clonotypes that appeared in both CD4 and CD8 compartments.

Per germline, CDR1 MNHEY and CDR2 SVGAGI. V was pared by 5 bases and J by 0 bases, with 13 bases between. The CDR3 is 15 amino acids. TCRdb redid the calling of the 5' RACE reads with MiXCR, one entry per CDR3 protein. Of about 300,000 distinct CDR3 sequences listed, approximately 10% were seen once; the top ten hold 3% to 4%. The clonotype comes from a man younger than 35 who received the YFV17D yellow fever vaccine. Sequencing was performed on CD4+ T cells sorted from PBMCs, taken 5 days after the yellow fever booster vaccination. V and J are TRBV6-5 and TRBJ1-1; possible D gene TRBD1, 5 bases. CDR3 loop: CASSPLQGVNTEAFF. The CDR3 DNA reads TGTGCCAGCAGTCCCCTCCAGGGTGTGAACACTGAAGCTTTCTTT.